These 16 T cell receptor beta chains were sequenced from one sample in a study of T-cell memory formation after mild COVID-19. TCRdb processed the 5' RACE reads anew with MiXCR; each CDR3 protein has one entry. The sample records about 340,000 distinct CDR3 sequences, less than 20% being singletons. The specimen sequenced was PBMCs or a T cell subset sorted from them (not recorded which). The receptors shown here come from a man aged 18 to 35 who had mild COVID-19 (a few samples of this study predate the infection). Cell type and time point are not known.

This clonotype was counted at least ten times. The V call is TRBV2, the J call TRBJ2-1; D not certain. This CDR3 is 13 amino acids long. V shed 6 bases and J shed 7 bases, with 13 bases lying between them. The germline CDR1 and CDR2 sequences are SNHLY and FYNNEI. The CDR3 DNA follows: TGTGCCAGCAGGGCTACCTCTCGAAATGAGCAGTTCTTC. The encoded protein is CASRATSRNEQFF.

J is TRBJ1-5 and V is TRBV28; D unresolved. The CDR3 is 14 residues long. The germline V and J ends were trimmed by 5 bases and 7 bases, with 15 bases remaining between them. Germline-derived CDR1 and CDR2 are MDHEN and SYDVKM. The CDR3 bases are TGTGCCAGCAGTCTCCTGGGTTTCGGGCAGCCCCAGCATTTT. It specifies CASSLLGFGQPQHF. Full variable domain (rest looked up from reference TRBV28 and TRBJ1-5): DVKVTQSSRYLVKRTGEKVFLECVQDMDHENMFWYRQDPGLGLRLIYFSYDVKMKEKGDIPEGYSVSREKKERFSLILESASTNQTSMYLCASSLLGFGQPQHFGDGTRLSIL.

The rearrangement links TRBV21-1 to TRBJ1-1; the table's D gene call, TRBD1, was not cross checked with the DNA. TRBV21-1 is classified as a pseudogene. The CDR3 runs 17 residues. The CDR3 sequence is CASSPIGSRDRHTEAFF. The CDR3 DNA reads TGTGCCAGCAGCCCCATCGGGTCCCGGGACAGGCACACTGAAGCTTTCTTT.

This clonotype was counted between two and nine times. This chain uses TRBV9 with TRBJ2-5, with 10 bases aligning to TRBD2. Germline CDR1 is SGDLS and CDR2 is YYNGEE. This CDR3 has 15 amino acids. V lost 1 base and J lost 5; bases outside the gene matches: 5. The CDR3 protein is CASSVTAGGRETQYF. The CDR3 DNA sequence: TGTGCCAGCAGCGTAACAGCGGGGGGGCGGGAGACCCAGTACTTC.

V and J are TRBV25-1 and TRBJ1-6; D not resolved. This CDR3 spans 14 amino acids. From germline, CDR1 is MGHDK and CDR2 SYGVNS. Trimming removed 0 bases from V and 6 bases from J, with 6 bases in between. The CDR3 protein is CASSEYSINSPLHF. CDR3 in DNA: TGTGCCAGCAGTGAATACTCCATTAATTCACCCCTCCACTTT.

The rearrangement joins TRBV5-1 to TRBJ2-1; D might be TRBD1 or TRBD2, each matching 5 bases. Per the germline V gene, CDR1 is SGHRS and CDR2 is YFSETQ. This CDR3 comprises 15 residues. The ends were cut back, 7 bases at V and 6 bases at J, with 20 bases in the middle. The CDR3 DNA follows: TGCGCCAGCGCCCGGGGCACTGGGGACGGCAATGAGCAGTTCTTC. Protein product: CASARGTGDGNEQFF. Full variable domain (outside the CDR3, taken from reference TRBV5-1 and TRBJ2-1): KAGVTQTPRYLIKTRGQQVTLSCSPISGHRSVSWYQQTPGQGLQFLFEYFSETQRNKGNFPGRFSGRQFSNSRSEMNVSTLELGDSALYLCASARGTGDGNEQFFGPGTRLTVL.

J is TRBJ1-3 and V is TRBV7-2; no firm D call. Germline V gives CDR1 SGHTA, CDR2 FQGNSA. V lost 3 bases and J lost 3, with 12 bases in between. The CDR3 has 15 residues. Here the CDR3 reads CASSLDPGLGNTIYF. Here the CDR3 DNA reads TGTGCCAGCAGCTTGGATCCCGGACTTGGAAACACCATATATTTT.

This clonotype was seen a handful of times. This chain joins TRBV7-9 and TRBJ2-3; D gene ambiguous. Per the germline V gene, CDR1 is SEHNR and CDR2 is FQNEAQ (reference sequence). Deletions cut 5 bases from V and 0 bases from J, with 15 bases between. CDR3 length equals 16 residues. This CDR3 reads CASSPVGSASTDTQYF. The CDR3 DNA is TGTGCCAGCAGCCCAGTGGGATCGGCTAGCACAGATACGCAGTATTTT.

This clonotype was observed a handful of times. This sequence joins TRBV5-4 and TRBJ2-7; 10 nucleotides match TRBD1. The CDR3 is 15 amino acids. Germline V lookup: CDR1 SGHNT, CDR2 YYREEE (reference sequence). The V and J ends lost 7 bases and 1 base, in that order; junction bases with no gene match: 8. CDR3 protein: CASRQDRGFSYEQYF. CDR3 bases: TGTGCCAGCCGACAGGACAGGGGGTTTTCCTACGAGCAGTACTTC.

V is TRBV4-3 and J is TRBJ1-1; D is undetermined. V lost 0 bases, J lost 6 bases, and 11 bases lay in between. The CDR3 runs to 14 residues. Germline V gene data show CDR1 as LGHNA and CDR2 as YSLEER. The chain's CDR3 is CASSQELLVAEAFF. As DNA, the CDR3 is TGCGCCAGCAGCCAAGAGCTTTTAGTCGCTGAAGCTTTCTTT.

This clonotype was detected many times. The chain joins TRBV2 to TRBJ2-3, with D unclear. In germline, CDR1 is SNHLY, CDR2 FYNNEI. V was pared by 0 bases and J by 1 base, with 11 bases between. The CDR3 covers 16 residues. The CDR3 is CASSEAWRIGTDTQYF. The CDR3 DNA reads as TGTGCCAGCAGTGAAGCATGGCGGATCGGCACAGATACGCAGTATTTT.

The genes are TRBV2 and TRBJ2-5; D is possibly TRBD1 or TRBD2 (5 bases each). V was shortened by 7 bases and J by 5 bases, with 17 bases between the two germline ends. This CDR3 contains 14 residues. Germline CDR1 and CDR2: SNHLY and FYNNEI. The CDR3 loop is CASNSPGTPETQYF. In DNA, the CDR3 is TGTGCCAGCAATAGCCCCGGGACCCCGGAGACCCAGTACTTC.

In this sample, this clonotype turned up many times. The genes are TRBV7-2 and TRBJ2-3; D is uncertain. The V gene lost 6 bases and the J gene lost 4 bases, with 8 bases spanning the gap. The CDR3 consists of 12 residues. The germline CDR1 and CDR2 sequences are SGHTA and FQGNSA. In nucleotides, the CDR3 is TGTGCCAGCAGGCAATATCCAGATACGCAGTATTTT. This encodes CASRQYPDTQYF.

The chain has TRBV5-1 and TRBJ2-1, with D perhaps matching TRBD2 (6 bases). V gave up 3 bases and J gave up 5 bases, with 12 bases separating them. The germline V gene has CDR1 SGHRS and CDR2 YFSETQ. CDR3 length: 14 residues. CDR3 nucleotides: TGCGCCAGCAGCTACCCGGGAGAACACAATGAGCAGTTCTTC. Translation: CASSYPGEHNEQFF.

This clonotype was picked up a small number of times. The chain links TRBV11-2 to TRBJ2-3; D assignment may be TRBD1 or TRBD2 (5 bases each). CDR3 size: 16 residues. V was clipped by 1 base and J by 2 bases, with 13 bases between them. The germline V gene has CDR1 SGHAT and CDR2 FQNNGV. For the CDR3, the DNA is TGTGCCAGCAGCTTAGGGGCGGCCGGGACCACAGATACGCAGTATTTT. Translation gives CASSLGAAGTTDTQYF. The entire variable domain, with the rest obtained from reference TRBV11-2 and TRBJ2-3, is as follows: EAGVAQSPRYKIIEKRQSVAFWCNPISGHATLYWYQQILGQGPKLLIQFQNNGVVDDSQLPKDRFSAERLKGVDSTLKIQPAKLEDSAVYLCASSLGAAGTTDTQYFGPGTRLTVL.

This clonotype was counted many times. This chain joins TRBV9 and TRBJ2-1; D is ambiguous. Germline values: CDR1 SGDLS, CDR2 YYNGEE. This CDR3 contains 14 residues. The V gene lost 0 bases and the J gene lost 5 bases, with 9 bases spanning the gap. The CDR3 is CASSVASGHNEQFF. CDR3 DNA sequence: TGTGCCAGCAGCGTAGCGTCGGGCCACAATGAGCAGTTCTTC.